This T cell receptor (beta chain) comes out of a study of Graves' ophthalmopathy and Graves' hyperthyroidism (dated by TCRdb to the late 2010s). In the study overall: A patient counted as having stable hyperthyroidism if there was no progression to ophthalmopathy within 18 months of follow-up. In five or six hyperthyroidism patients, T-cell repertoires of thyroid tissue and blood were compared. The study used TCR beta repertoire signatures to distinguish Graves' ophthalmopathy from Graves' hyperthyroidism and to predict progression to ophthalmopathy. The independent validation cohort included under 20 hyperthyroidism patients plus 17 patients who later progressed from hyperthyroidism to ophthalmopathy. Once sampling was done, hyperthyroidism patients were given methimazole at a starting dose of 30 mg daily, while ophthalmopathy patients were given high-dose intravenous methylprednisolone. In total, some 130 blood samples were TCR-sequenced: 40 to 45 ophthalmopathy, some 75 hyperthyroidism and some 17 hyperthyroidism-to-ophthalmopathy patients. A discovery set of 95 to 100 patients (around 45 ophthalmopathy, 57 stable hyperthyroidism) was enrolled to explore V-J signatures distinguishing ophthalmopathy from hyperthyroidism. Paper-wide results and their limitations: No statistical method was used to set the sample size in advance, and the investigators knew which group each participant was assigned to. In validation, the model predicted ophthalmopathy progression with about 71% sensitivity and 72.22% specificity; more than ten predicted patients were CT-confirmed with GO in a median of about 7.1 months. The 13-signature model separated ophthalmopathy from stable hyperthyroidism with roughly 89% sensitivity and less than 83% specificity in cross-validation, and 80%/75% in the test set. Among expanded thyroid clonotypes with frequency above 0.001, most also showed up in blood, which suggests that blood repertoires may reflect the thyroid immune response.

Relative to germline, V is missing 2 bases and J is missing 6 bases, with 14 bases of the junction outside any gene match. The CDR3 covers 18 residues, taking in both the cysteine and the phenylalanine. CDR3 DNA is the only sequence kept; it has 54 bases, read in frame from the first base. In the germline V gene, CDR1 corresponds to SGHTA and CDR2 to FQGNSA. For repertoire sequencing, TCR beta CDR3 regions were amplified from RNA transcripts. HTBI primers and the Qiagen OneStep RT-PCR kit were used in a first-round RT-PCR, which was followed by a second-round multiplex PCR, size selection and purification. Sequencing of the libraries was carried out on an Illumina HiSeq2000 in paired-end mode with 100 bp reads. The authors' pipeline ran thus. SOAPnuke was used to process the reads, removing any read that contained adapters or uncalled bases, had a mean Phred below 15, or lacked an exact match to the constant primer or identifier. COPE v1.2.5 was used to merge the high-quality paired reads. Unique nucleotide sequences were defined as clonotypes and aligned to IMGT TRB V, D and J references using MiTCR v1.1. The analysis was limited to V-J combinations with a frequency above 0.0001, which together covered 98% to 99.2% of repertoires. For each V-J combination, a TCR clonal expansion and chaos score was defined as F50 clonal expansion divided by the chaos observed in the TCRdist matrix. Welch's t-statistics and random forest were used to reduce features to 13 V-J combinations, which were fed into a naive Bayes classifier. The Morisita-Horn index was used to measure how similar the thyroid and blood repertoires were. In-frame beta chains were kept once TCRdb had trimmed the public reads at Q25 with fastp and called clones with MiXCR. Each CDR3 protein appears once, grouped with its most common genes and DNA. In this record, the V and J calls reflect TCRdb's handling and not the investigators' own analysis. The sample table lists around 1,000,000 distinct CDR3 sequences, about two fifths of them with a count of one. Of the sample, around 10% falls within the top ten clones.

The hyperthyroidism patients were 18 to 65 years old and newly diagnosed, with a disease duration of less than 2 months. Anyone with other autoimmune diseases, uncontrolled infections, pregnancy or lactation was excluded from the study. Clinical symptoms, serum thyroxine, TRAb, thyroid ultrasound and orbital computed tomography were used for diagnosis. Total RNA was extracted with Trizol reagent and quality-checked on an Agilent 2100 Bioanalyzer. About this clonotype: Its recognized antigen is unknown. This may arise from a read error, as a much more abundant clone is one base away.

The rearrangement joined TRBV7-2 to TRBJ2-2, with TRBD2 identical over 8 junction bases. Sample: peripheral blood or thyroid tissue (not recorded which). The clonotype was recovered from an adult man with Graves' hyperthyroidism. The CDR3 region has the sequence CASSLLPPTIGRAGELFF. The DNA sequence is as follows: TGTGCCAGCAGCTTACTACCACCGACTATCGGGAGGGCCGGGGAGCTGTTTTTT.